The clone carrying this T cell receptor (delta chain) showed up just a few times. Antigen specificity is unknown. This DNA's translation and the protein TCRdb lists, from a much larger clone, do not match at residue 17, likely due to a read error; the protein shown is translated from the DNA. Bulk repertoires came from Vgamma9/Vdelta2+ or Vdelta2-negative gammadelta T cells flow-sorted from PBMC. The data are from a study of γδ T cells in repeated Plasmodium falciparum infection. Study summary: Samples were taken at baseline, before some infections, and 21 days after each.

Broader study findings: The Malian cohort came from a small rural village of predominantly one ethnic group. Compared with Australian children, Malian Vdelta2-negative repertoires seemed more clonal, less diverse, less shared. Waves of new clonotype selection appeared after repeated controlled infections in Vdelta2-negative, largely Vdelta1+, gammadelta T cells.

V dropped 1 base and J dropped 1 base, with 40 bases sitting between them. This CDR3 is built from 25 residues. Germline CDR1 is TSWWSYY and CDR2 is QGS. TCRdb re-called the multiplex PCR reads via CATT. The sample lists 93,000 or so delta-chain clones; approximately 1% were seen once. This TCR came from a pool of human donors (malaria-infected and uninfected, not separated). Sequencing input: gamma-delta T cells from blood. The J gene is TRDJ1, the V gene TRDV1, with D tentatively TRDD2 (5 bases). TCRdb leaves out the J gene; it was filled in here by matching the DNA to germline. CDR3 in amino acids: CALGEPRKPYPLLRATTRSTDKLIF. The CDR3 DNA reads as TGTGCTCTTGGGGAACCCCGGAAACCCTACCCTTTACTCCGTGCCACCACTAGGAGCACCGATAAACTCATCTTT.